A selection of T cell receptor beta chains follows, all from one sample in a study of beta chain features in type 1 diabetes. Only in-frame clones appear in the TCRdb table, and some are missing; sequencing was by immunoSEQ multiplex PCR. The sample has about 250,000 clones; about 11% are singletons. Sequenced input: naive CD4+ T cells from blood. The receptor source for this set is a man aged 25-45 years with type 1 diabetes. The CDR3 runs from the conserved cysteine through the conserved F or W. A D gene is named only where the DNA matches it firmly. Some rows have no size entry. The others give once, few or many, or a class for an expanded clone.

CDR3nt	CDR3aa	abundance	v_gene	j_gene	d_gene
TGCGCCAGCTCAATCGGAGAAAATTCACCCCTCCACTTT	CASSIGENSPLHF	.	TRBV5-1	TRBJ1-6	.
TGTGCCAGCAGCTTACCCGGGACTAAAGAGACCCAGTACTTC	CASSLPGTKETQYF	few	TRBV7-2	TRBJ2-5	TRBD2
TGTGCCAGCTCACCGGAAGGGTCCCAGGGTGGCTATGAGCAGTTCTTC	CASSPEGSQGGYEQFF	few	TRBV18	TRBJ2-1	.
TGTGCCAGTAGCGAGGGCGCAGGAAAAGCTTTCTTT	CASSEGAGKAFF	.	TRBV19	TRBJ1-1	.
TGTGCCAGCAAGGTCGGGGGGGCGCTAAACACTGAAGCTTTCTTT	CASKVGGALNTEAFF	.	TRBV2	TRBJ1-1	.
TGTGCCAGCAGCGCCTGGACTAGCGGGGGGCCCACGAGTACGCAGTATTTT	CASSAWTSGGPTSTQYF	.	TRBV9	TRBJ2-3	TRBD2
TGTGCCAGCGCCCGGGACAGGGACCGCTACGAGCAGTACTTC	CASARDRDRYEQYF	.	TRBV18	TRBJ2-7	TRBD1
TGCAGCGCCGGGACAATCGGAAACACCATATATTTT	CSAGTIGNTIYF	few	TRBV29-1	TRBJ1-3	.
TGCGCCAGCAGCTTTTTGACATCAGCCTACAATGAGCAGTTCTTC	CASSFLTSAYNEQFF	.	TRBV5-1	TRBJ2-1	.
TGTGCCAGCTCATCGGGACACCACTCCTACGAGCAGTACTTC	CASSSGHHSYEQYF	.	TRBV18	TRBJ2-7	.
TGCGCCAGCAGCTTGGGGCTAGCGGGGGCTGAATACAATGAGCAGTTCTTC	CASSLGLAGAEYNEQFF	.	TRBV5-1	TRBJ2-1	TRBD2
TGTGCCAGCAGCCCACAGGGTTTGGGGACTGAAGCTTTCTTT	CASSPQGLGTEAFF	.	TRBV7-2	TRBJ1-1	.
TGTGCCAGCAGTTCTCCAGGGGTAGGCTCACCCCTCCACTTT	CASSSPGVGSPLHF	few	TRBV6-5	TRBJ1-6	.
TGTGCCAGCAGCTTGGCCCCAGGGGGGCAGCCCCAGCATTTT	CASSLAPGGQPQHF	few	TRBV7-9	TRBJ1-5	TRBD1
TGTGCCAGCAGTTTAGAGAGCAATCAGCCCCAGCATTTT	CASSLESNQPQHF	few	TRBV6-6	TRBJ1-5	.
TGTGCCAGCAGCCGTGCGGGGACAGGTCCTTCCTACGAGCAGTACTTC	CASSRAGTGPSYEQYF	few	TRBV5-6	TRBJ2-7	TRBD1
TGTGCCAGCAGCTTAGGGGGATACAGGGTTAAGCCCCAGCATTTT	CASSLGGYRVKPQHF	few	TRBV7-6	TRBJ1-5	.
TGTGCCAGCAGCTTAGAACGACGGGAGGGGGCCTATGCGTACGAGCAGTACTTC	CASSLERREGAYAYEQYF	few	TRBV7-9	TRBJ2-7	.
TGTGCCAGCAGCTATGAGGCTAGCGGGGGAGGATCCTACAATGAGCAGTTCTTC	CASSYEASGGGSYNEQFF	few	TRBV4-2	TRBJ2-1	TRBD2
TGCGCCAGCAGCCAAGTGACAGGGGCCATCTACAATGAGCAGTTCTTC	CASSQVTGAIYNEQFF	few	TRBV4-1	TRBJ2-1	TRBD1
TGCGCCAGCACCCCTGGGGGGACGAAAGATGGCTACACCTTC	CASTPGGTKDGYTF	.	TRBV5-1	TRBJ1-2	.
TGCAGCGTGACAGGGCCATTTCACTATGGCTACACCTTC	CSVTGPFHYGYTF	.	TRBV29-1	TRBJ1-2	TRBD1
TGTGCCAGCAGCTTCTCCTTCTCCGGGGAGCTGTTTTTT	CASSFSFSGELFF	.	TRBV11-3	TRBJ2-2	.
TGTGCCAGCTCACCACGGGCAGGTTTCACCTACGAGCAGTACTTC	CASSPRAGFTYEQYF	.	TRBV18	TRBJ2-7	.
TGTGCCAGCTGTCCCTTAAGTTACGAGCAGTACTTC	CASCPLSYEQYF	.	TRBV28	TRBJ2-7	.
TGTGCCAGCAGATTAGCGGGTTCCTCCTACGAGCAGTACTTC	CASRLAGSSYEQYF	few	TRBV6-1	TRBJ2-7	TRBD2
TGCGCCAGCAGCCGGGACAGGGGGGAGGAAAAACTGTTTTTT	CASSRDRGEEKLFF	.	TRBV5-1	TRBJ1-4	TRBD1
TGTGCCAGCAGCTTCCAGCGGGGGGGCGGAGAGACCCAGTACTTC	CASSFQRGGGETQYF	few	TRBV7-2	TRBJ2-5	TRBD2
TGTGCCAGTGGACCCGGGACAGGGCGGACCGGGGAGCTGTTTTTT	CASGPGTGRTGELFF	few	TRBV19	TRBJ2-2	TRBD1
TGTGCCAGTGCCCCGGGACAGGGGGCAAAGACCTTC	CASAPGQGAKTF	few	TRBV6-1	TRBJ1-2	TRBD1
TGCGCCAGCATCCCTGGGGGGACAGGGGCTGTCTACGAGCAGTACTTC	CASIPGGTGAVYEQYF	.	TRBV5-1	TRBJ2-7	TRBD1
TGTGCCAGCAGGGCAGGGGGCGCGGGGGAGCAGTACTTC	CASRAGGAGEQYF	.	TRBV28	TRBJ2-7	TRBD1
TGTGCCAGCAGTAACTTACAGGGGCGCGCCTACGAGCAGTACTTC	CASSNLQGRAYEQYF	.	TRBV6-5	TRBJ2-7	TRBD1
TGTGCCAGCAGTTACTCAGGGGGCGATCAGCCCCAGCATTTT	CASSYSGGDQPQHF	few	TRBV6-6	TRBJ1-5	TRBD1
TGTGCCAGCAGCGTAGGGGCTAGCGGGAGCCTTCAAGAGACCCAGTACTTC	CASSVGASGSLQETQYF	.	TRBV9	TRBJ2-5	TRBD2
TGTGCCAGCAGTTGGGGACAGGGCTACGAGCAGTACTTC	CASSWGQGYEQYF	once	TRBV28	TRBJ2-7	TRBD1
TGTGCCAGTAGTTCTCGGACTAGCGGGGGGGCAGAGACCCAGTACTTC	CASSSRTSGGAETQYF	few	TRBV25-1	TRBJ2-5	TRBD2
TGTGCCAGCAGCTTATCTCAGGGGTCATATGGCTACACCTTC	CASSLSQGSYGYTF	.	TRBV7-2	TRBJ1-2	.
TGTGCCAGCAGCCCACGGGACAGAGCCTACGAGCAGTACTTC	CASSPRDRAYEQYF	.	TRBV7-9	TRBJ2-7	TRBD1
TGCGCCAGCAGCTTGGAGGCGGGGCGAGAAGAGACCCAGTACTTC	CASSLEAGREETQYF	few	TRBV5-1	TRBJ2-5	.
TGTGCCAGCAGCCGCGGGGGGGCAGGGGTCGAGCAGTACTTC	CASSRGGAGVEQYF	few	TRBV7-2	TRBJ2-7	TRBD2
TGTGCCAGTAGTAAGCAGGACAGGGCCGACGAGCAGTACTTC	CASSKQDRADEQYF	.	TRBV19	TRBJ2-7	TRBD1
TGTGCCAGCAGCTCGGAGAACTATGGCTACACCTTC	CASSSENYGYTF	few	TRBV7-9	TRBJ1-2	.
TGCGCCAGCAGCCCAGGTCCTAATGAAAAACTGTTTTTT	CASSPGPNEKLFF	.	TRBV5-1	TRBJ1-4	.
TGCGCCAGCAGCTTGGTAGGAGAAAACATTCAGTACTTC	CASSLVGENIQYF	.	TRBV5-1	TRBJ2-4	.
TGTGCCAGCAGTTCTCCAGGGGTCATCACAGATACGCAGTATTTT	CASSSPGVITDTQYF	.	TRBV2	TRBJ2-3	.
TGTGCCAGCAGCCGCGAGGGTCGTGAAGCTTTCTTT	CASSREGREAFF	few	TRBV5-4	TRBJ1-1	.